This record looks at one TCR beta chain sequence and its context. What it binds is not known. The junction and the germline gene differ at one end; a read error may be behind it. TCRdb analysed the 5' RACE reads with MiXCR anew, one entry per CDR3 protein. The data hold tens of thousands of distinct CDR3 sequences, with around 18% observed a single time. This CDR3 is 13 amino acids long. Study-level points and caveats: In terms of TCR gene usage, tumor memory CD4+ T cells clustered together with blood and lymph node memory CD4+ cells, as well as with lymph node naive CD4+ cells. The larger-cohort validation was restricted to a single TCR beta V-J rearrangement rather than whole repertoires.

V usage is TRBV12-3 or TRBV12-4 and J usage is TRBJ1-1; D gene unclear. The TCR sequence derives from a female donor with breast cancer. The sample taken for sequencing was naive CD4+ T cells sorted from a lymph node. Specified subset: naive CD4+ T cells, CD4+CD45RA+CD25-. For the CDR3, the DNA is TGTGCCTGCAGTCTTAACTCCGGCACTGAAGCTTTCTTT. It translates to CACSLNSGTEAFF.